This T cell receptor beta chain originates from a study of blood T cell repertoires in COVID-19. As for the study in general: Samples of COVID-19 (acute and convalescent) were obtained from the United States, Italy and Spain. T cells, B-cell-depleted T cells, or PBMCs provided the cDNA or gDNA that served as material.

The CDR3 sequence is 15 residues long. Germline loops: CDR1 SGHNT, CDR2 YENEEA. V lost 5 bases to trimming and J lost 4 bases; unmatched junction nucleotides: 6. Original data processing: Amplifying reference gene primers gave estimates of nucleated cell counts. The protocol was immunoSEQ multiplex PCR, while the TCRdb copy is restricted to in-frame clones and leaves out a portion. The V and J calls and clone size come from that table; D and trimming were worked out from the DNA. The sample shows some 76,000 clones, around nine tenths of them seen only once. This TCR came from a man aged 55 to 69 with acute or convalescent COVID-19. The rearrangement uses TRBV11-3 and TRBJ2-1, with TRBD1 identical over 9 bases. The sequencing sample was made of peripheral blood. The CDR3 bases are TGTGCCAGCAGCCCCCGGACAGGGGCTTACAATGAGCAGTTCTTC. Translated, it gives CASSPRTGAYNEQFF.